This TCR beta chain was retrieved from a study of cytomegalovirus exposure and HLA in healthy donors. Turning to the study itself: Across some 400 genotyped donors, just over 80% landed in the Caucasian-associated ancestry cluster.

Study results and limitations: Follow-up analysis found HLA locus-dependent TCR association rates, highest for DRB1 and lowest for HLA-C. Based on reports, TCR beta sequences accurately predicted HLA-A and HLA-B alleles for most subjects. Later on, a genetic analysis was performed. It linked a missense variant in DCLRE1C with V- and J-gene trimming of TCR beta.

In the PCR, 60 Vbeta and 13 Jbeta primers were used. This table comes from immunoSEQ multiplex PCR, and its TCRdb copy is limited to in-frame clones, with some not included. The top ten clones hold 5% to 6.5% of a sample with roughly 98,000 clones, approximately 56% of them seen once. As concerns this clone: Its antigen is still unknown.

The receptor was isolated from a woman aged 25 to 39 in good health and CMV-seropositive. The sequenced sample consisted of PBMCs.

CDR3 protein: CASSSHVGLKTYNEQFF. CDR3 nucleotides: TGCGCCAGCAGTTCACACGTCGGACTTAAGACCTACAATGAGCAGTTCTTC. The chain carries TRBV10-1 and TRBJ2-1; D is possibly TRBD2 (5 bases). V was cut by 5 bases and J by 2 bases, with 19 bases left in between. The CDR3 sequence is 17 residues long. Looked up from germline, CDR1 is WNHNN and CDR2 is SYGVQD (reference sequence).